One and the same sample provided the 5 T cell receptor beta chains below, sequenced in a study of blood T cell repertoires in COVID-19. Some clones are missing from TCRdb's copy, which holds only in-frame ones; the method was immunoSEQ multiplex PCR. The sample has some 140,000 clones; 80% to 85% are singletons. The sample was PBMCs or T cells enriched from blood (not recorded which). These receptor sequences come from a man aged 25 to 40 who had recovered from COVID-19.

The gene calls are TRBV6-1 and TRBJ2-3; 13 positions match TRBD2. The CDR3 has 16 residues. The trim removed 4 bases at V and 5 bases at J, leaving 6 bases unmatched. Per germline, CDR1 MNHNS and CDR2 SASEGT. DNA of the CDR3: TGTGCCAGCAGTGTGACTAGCGGGGGGCCAGGAGATACGCAGTATTTT. Protein product: CASSVTSGGPGDTQYF.

This clone was seen only a few times. This chain connects TRBV25-1 to TRBJ2-2; tentative D call: TRBD2 (7 bases). The germline V gene has CDR1 MGHDK and CDR2 SYGVNS. The CDR3 has 16 amino acids. V shed 8 bases and J shed 1 base, with 17 bases lying between them. The CDR3: CASSKGGLQNTGELFF. The CDR3 DNA reads as TGTGCCAGCTCTAAGGGGGGGTTACAGAACACCGGGGAGCTGTTTTTT.

The chain employs TRBV12-5 and TRBJ1-5, with D tentatively TRBD1 (5 bases). V gave up 6 bases and J gave up 1 base, with 28 bases separating them. This CDR3 contains 20 residues. Germline lookup yields CDR1 LGHNT and CDR2 FRNRAP. In DNA form, the CDR3 reads TGTGCTAGTGGCCTGGGCGGCGGGGGACGCACCTCTGAGAGCAATCAGCCCCAGCATTTT. It codes for CASGLGGGGRTSESNQPQHF.

This clone was detected a few times. The J gene is TRBJ2-7, the V gene TRBV6-2 or TRBV6-3, with 12 bases fitting TRBD2. The germline gives CDR1 MNHEY, CDR2 SVGEGT. V shed 5 bases, J shed 2 bases, and the junction held 7 bases outside the gene matches. The CDR3 sequence is 16 residues long. In DNA, the CDR3 is TGTGCCAGCAGTGACCCGGGACTAGCGGGCACCTACGAGCAGTACTTC. The encoded protein is CASSDPGLAGTYEQYF.

This sequence joins TRBV4-1 and TRBJ1-2; 7 bases line up with TRBD1. The CDR3 extends over 15 amino acids. Germline V lookup: CDR1 MGHRA, CDR2 YSYEKL. Trimming at V came to 1 base and at J to 4 bases, leaving 6 bases not matched to a gene. This chain's CDR3 is CASSQGDDRVYGYTF. CDR3 sequence (DNA): TGCGCCAGCAGCCAAGGAGACGACAGGGTCTATGGCTACACCTTC.